This T cell receptor (beta chain) emerged from a study of T cell responses to AZD1222 COVID-19 vaccine. The germline CDR1 and CDR2 sequences are MNHEY and SMNVEV (reference sequence). CDR3 length equals 18 residues. The ends lost 4 bases at V and 3 bases at J; junction bases unmatched: 11. Sequencing used immunoSEQ multiplex PCR; TCRdb keeps in-frame clones, though not all of them. Here the sample spans 130,000 to 150,000 clones, about 90% being singletons. For this clone: Its specificity is not known.

Whole-study findings and limits: The study sampled repertoires only after the peak T cell response. Vaccine-associated CD4 TCRs spanned spike, dominant at 160-218 and 743-854. Two doses of AZD1222 preceded a rise in Spike-specific TCR breadth and depth. Unmutated regions of variants are reportedly targeted by nearly half of spike-specific TCRs.

This sample comprised peripheral blood, obtained on day 0 of AZD1222 vaccination. The chain links TRBV27 to TRBJ2-1, with TRBD2 matching over 11 bases. This clonotype originated in an adult in good health. The DNA for the CDR3 is TGTGCCAGCAGTTATACAACAGTAGCGGGAGGGCTCTACAATGAGCAGTTCTTC. Protein: CASSYTTVAGGLYNEQFF.